Listed below are T cell receptor beta chains from one sample, sequenced in a study of cytomegalovirus exposure and HLA in healthy donors. The table came from immunoSEQ multiplex PCR; TCRdb's copy has only in-frame clones and leaves some out. The sample lists about 87,000 clones, around 70% occurring once. Sequencing used PBMCs. These receptors were collected from a man aged 25-45 years in good health and CMV-seropositive. CDR3s include the opening cysteine and the closing phenylalanine or tryptophan. Fields, in order: V gene, J gene, CDR3 protein.

TRBV19,TRBJ1-2,CASSPPDSPGSDYGYTF
TRBV7-9,TRBJ2-6,CASSFTGLSGANVLTF
TRBV4-1,TRBJ1-2,CASSQEPRQPHTF
TRBV15,TRBJ1-1,CATSRSGQGATEAFF
TRBV5-8,TRBJ1-5,CASSLGRTGSNQPQHF
TRBV14,TRBJ1-6,CASSQTEMGRPLHF
TRBV30,TRBJ2-7,CALSGGSYEQYF
TRBV4-1,TRBJ1-2,CASSQDREGRGFYGYTF
TRBV29-1,TRBJ2-3,CSVRSLAGGPDTQYF
TRBV4-3,TRBJ2-1,CASSQDHGEAYNEQFF
TRBV7-2,TRBJ2-3,CASSLWRGSDTQYF
TRBV7-2,TRBJ2-5,CASSSGLAGPETQYF
TRBV7-9,TRBJ1-1,CASSRIFAATEAFF
TRBV7-3,TRBJ1-1,CASSSTGQGSTEAFF
TRBV7-8,TRBJ1-1,CASSPYRQLMNTEAFF
TRBV18,TRBJ1-2,CASSLQGWDGYTF
TRBV19,TRBJ1-1,CASTNRGRAFF
TRBV18,TRBJ2-7,CASCLQVAGNEQYF
TRBV4-2,TRBJ2-5,CASSQGTSGIKETQYF
TRBV9,TRBJ2-5,CASSVEGLAQETQYF
TRBV11-1,TRBJ1-5,CADVNRAKPNQPQHF
TRBV10-3,TRBJ2-3,CAISVSRASTDTQYF
TRBV5-1,TRBJ1-5,CASSLGGFNQPQHF
TRBV15,TRBJ2-7,CATSRMGTSGAYEQYF
TRBV2,TRBJ1-2,CASSEGARSGGVGYTF
TRBV7-2,TRBJ1-1,CASSLRTGGTEAFF
TRBV27,TRBJ2-1,CASSFGTRGMNEQFF